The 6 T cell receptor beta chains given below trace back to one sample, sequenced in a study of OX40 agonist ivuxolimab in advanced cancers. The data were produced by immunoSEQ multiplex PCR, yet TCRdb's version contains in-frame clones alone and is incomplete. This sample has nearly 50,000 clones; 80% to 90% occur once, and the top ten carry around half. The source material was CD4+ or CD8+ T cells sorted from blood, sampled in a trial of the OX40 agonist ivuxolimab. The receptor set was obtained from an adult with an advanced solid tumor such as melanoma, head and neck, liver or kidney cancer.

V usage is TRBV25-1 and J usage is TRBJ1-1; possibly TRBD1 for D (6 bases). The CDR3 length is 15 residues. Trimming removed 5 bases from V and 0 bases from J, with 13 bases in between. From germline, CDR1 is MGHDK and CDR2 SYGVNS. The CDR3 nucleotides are TGTGCCAGCAGTCTCCTGGGGGCTGTGAACACTGAAGCTTTCTTT. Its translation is CASSLLGAVNTEAFF. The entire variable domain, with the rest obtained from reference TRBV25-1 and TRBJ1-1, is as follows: EADIYQTPRYLVIGTGKKITLECSQTMGHDKMYWYQQDPGMELHLIHYSYGVNSTEKGDLSSESTVSRIRTEHFPLTLESARPSHTSQYLCASSLLGAVNTEAFFGQGTRLTVV.

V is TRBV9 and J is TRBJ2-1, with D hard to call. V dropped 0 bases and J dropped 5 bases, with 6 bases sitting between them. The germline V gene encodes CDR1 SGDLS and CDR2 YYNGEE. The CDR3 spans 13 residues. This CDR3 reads CASSVGDNNEQFF. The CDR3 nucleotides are TGTGCCAGCAGCGTAGGCGACAACAATGAGCAGTTCTTC.

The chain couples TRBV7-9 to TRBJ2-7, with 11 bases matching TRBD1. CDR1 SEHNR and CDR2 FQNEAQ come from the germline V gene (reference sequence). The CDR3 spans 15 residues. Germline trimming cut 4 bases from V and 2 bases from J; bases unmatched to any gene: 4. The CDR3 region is CASSYPGQGAYEQYF. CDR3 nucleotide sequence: TGTGCCAGCAGCTATCCGGGACAGGGGGCCTACGAGCAGTACTTC.

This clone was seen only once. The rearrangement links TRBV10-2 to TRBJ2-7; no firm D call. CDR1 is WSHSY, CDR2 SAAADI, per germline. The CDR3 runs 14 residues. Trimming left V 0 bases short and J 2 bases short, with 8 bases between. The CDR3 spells CASSESLETYEQYF. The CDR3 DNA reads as TGCGCCAGCAGTGAGTCTCTAGAGACCTACGAGCAGTACTTC.

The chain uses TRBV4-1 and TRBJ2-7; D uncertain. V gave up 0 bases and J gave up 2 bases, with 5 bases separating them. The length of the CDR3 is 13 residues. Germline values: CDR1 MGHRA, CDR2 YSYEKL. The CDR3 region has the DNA TGCGCCAGCAGCCAAGAGCCAGCCTACGAGCAGTACTTC. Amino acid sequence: CASSQEPAYEQYF.

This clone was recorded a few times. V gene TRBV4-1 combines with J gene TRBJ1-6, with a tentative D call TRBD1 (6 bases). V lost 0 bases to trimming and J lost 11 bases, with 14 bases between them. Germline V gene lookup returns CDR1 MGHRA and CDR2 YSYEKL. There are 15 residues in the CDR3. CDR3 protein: CASSQDIVTGTPLHF. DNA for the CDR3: TGCGCCAGCAGCCAAGATATCGTAACAGGGACACCCCTCCACTTT.